This is a list of T cell receptor beta chains from one sample in a study of chemoradiotherapy in HPV16-positive cancers. The data were produced by immunoSEQ multiplex PCR, yet TCRdb's version contains in-frame clones alone and is incomplete. Among approximately 13,000 clones listed, roughly nine tenths were seen once. The sequencing used tumor tissue, collected from a patient who underwent chemoradiotherapy. The receptors were sampled from a human donor with HPV-associated anogenital cancer. Both conserved end residues are part of each CDR3. A D gene is named only where the DNA matches it firmly.

TRBV19 TRBD1 15 CASSEGGRGGVEAFF
TRBV30 TRBD2 14 CAWRRLAGGLEQYF
TRBV4-1 TRBD2 13 CASSGTSTDTQYF
TRBV5-5 - 12 CASSFDPDTQYF
TRBV4-1 TRBD1 16 CASSQGQGANTGELFF
TRBV4-3 - 15 CASSLWGERSDTQYF
TRBV11-3 - 13 CASRLHGTYEQYF
TRBV7-7 TRBD2 16 CASSLGLAGMGETQYF
TRBV10-3 - 12 CAISPLSGGYTF
TRBV6-5 - 14 CASSYYGEGQPQHF
TRBV11-3 - 16 CASSLDLGGTSDTQYF
TRBV19 TRBD1 16 CASSTQGGHSGNTIYF
TRBV5-5 - 13 CASSPGASVIQYF
TRBV19 TRBD2 17 CASSIGTSGSFPYEQYF
TRBV6-1 - 14 CASSQERAQSEAFF
TRBV30 - 13 CAWSVGLDTEAFF
TRBV5-6 TRBD1 14 CASSPGTVSYEQYF
TRBV9 - 15 CASSPTTGPYNEQFF
TRBV7-3 - 15 CASSTIGGANTEAFF
TRBV5-1 - 14 CASSPEGRVYEQYF
TRBV6-1 - 11 CASSLPHEQYF
TRBV6-6 TRBD1 12 CASSAGDRGYTF
TRBV6-5 - 13 CASSSQGLREQYF
TRBV14 - 18 CASSQYPGHLGNTGELFF
TRBV9 - 15 CASSVSPGQSYEQYF
TRBV5-1 - 15 CASSLAPGENTEAFF
TRBV2 TRBD1 15 CASVFEGASKNIQYF
TRBV11-2 - 13 CASSFQQYGTQYF
TRBV5-5 - 15 CASSLEPHLRETQYF
TRBV11-3 TRBD1 15 CASSLGTGQSYEQYF
TRBV2 TRBD1 14 CASRRTGRYNEQFF
TRBV11-3 TRBD2 16 CASSTGTSGSTDTQYF
TRBV6-1 - 16 CASSEFTTGVGGKLFF
TRBV21-1 - 15 CASSKEGGPTYEQYF
TRBV5-5 - 13 CASSGPNTDTQYF
TRBV27 - 16 CASSRTAAYSNQPQHF
TRBV5-4 - 14 CASLKTPNEGEQFF